This T cell receptor beta chain was captured in a study of regulatory T cells in long-lasting Graves disease. Relying on iRepertoire HTBI primers and Arm-PCR of CDR3 regions, the team built TCR beta libraries. TCRdb reanalysed the multiplex PCR reads using MiXCR and keeps one entry per CDR3 protein. The data contain fewer than 350,000 distinct CDR3 sequences, 18% of them singletons. The study, taken as a whole, reports: Favoring TRBV28, TRBJ1-2 and TRBJ2-5 was a feature seen in persistent disease.

The time point is: newly diagnosed GD, antithyroid drugs for less than 3 months. The TCR library used RNA extracted from PBMCs. The diagnosis of Graves' disease used American Thyroid Association guidelines. The patient group derived from an endocrinology department in Xi'an, China. The junction had 19 bases not matched to a gene; V was cut back by 3 bases and J by 0 bases. CDR1 and CDR2 from the germline V gene are SNHLY and FYNNEI. The CDR3 is made up of 21 amino acids. The sample holds many counts of this clonotype. Its specificity is unknown. The receptor comes from a female donor with Graves disease. The starting material was peripheral blood mononuclear cells (PBMCs), obtained at new diagnosis, from a patient treated with antithyroid drugs. The V gene is TRBV2, the J gene TRBJ2-1; 8 bases fit TRBD2. Written as DNA, the CDR3 is TGTGCCAGCAGTGACGGAGGCGGGAGGTCCCCCCGCGAGCGCTCCTACAATGAGCAGTTCTTC. This translates into CASSDGGGRSPRERSYNEQFF.